The entry below describes one T cell receptor (beta chain). The antigen remains undetermined. TCRdb recomputed calls from the 5' RACE reads with MiXCR, one row per CDR3 protein. The sample holds 400,000 to 450,000 distinct CDR3 sequences, around 20% seen once. This entry is derived from a study of T cells after yellow fever vaccination. General study findings and limits: In FACS-sorted repertoires, abundant clonotypes from the bulk population could appear as contaminants.

Germline V gene lookup returns CDR1 SGHDT and CDR2 YYEEEE. The V end lost 4 bases, the J end lost 3 bases, and 16 bases lay between the germline ends. CDR3 length: 16 amino acids. Sample: PBMCs, taken before the yellow fever booster vaccination. V is TRBV5-6 and J is TRBJ2-2; no definite D call. The receptor comes from a man younger than 35 who received the YFV17D yellow fever vaccine. CDR3 region: CASSLGIEVDTGELFF. In DNA, the CDR3 is TGTGCCAGCAGCCTGGGGATAGAGGTGGACACCGGGGAGCTGTTTTTT. The entire variable domain, with the rest obtained from reference TRBV5-6 and TRBJ2-2, is as follows: DAGVTQSPTHLIKTRGQQVTLRCSPKSGHDTVSWYQQALGQGPQFIFQYYEEEERQRGNFPDRFSGHQFPNYSSELNVNALLLGDSALYLCASSLGIEVDTGELFFGEGSRLTVL.